This T cell receptor beta chain was recovered during a study of vaccination effects on CD4 cells after COVID-19 (dated 2022 in TCRdb). General notes on the study: Three convalescent patients were sampled early (day +14) and late (day +241, +227, +161 respectively) after vaccination. Post-vaccine samples across the study were collected a median of 72 days after the second dose, with a range of 14 to 241. In both COVID-19 convalescent patients and infection-naive vaccine recipients, the study compared SARS-CoV-2 spike-specific CD4+ TCR repertoires from before mRNA vaccination with those from after it. Altogether, around 9 COVID-19 convalescent patients and a few SARS-CoV-2-naive healthy vaccine recipients made up the full study. In the study, cultures from other donors were sequenced using the Oncomine TCR Beta short-read assay on an Illumina iSeq 100.

In the ViraFEST assay, PBMC were stimulated with viral peptide pools, and TCR sequencing was then used to find antigen-specific CD4+ T cell clonotypes based on their expansion. After less than 13 days of culture, CD4+ T cells were isolated with the EasySep CD4+ T cell isolation kit. Convalescent patients had PCR-confirmed SARS-CoV-2 infection between March and December 2020, before Alpha, Beta and Delta variants emerged in the United States. Two doses of either the BNT162b2 or the mRNA-1273 mRNA SARS-CoV-2 vaccine were administered to participants. Two million PBMC per well were cultured with approximately 10 ug/ml peptides in IMDM containing about 5% human AB serum, around 9.7 IU/ml IL-2 and gentamicin. Half of the culture medium was replaced with fresh IL-2-containing medium on days 3 and 7. Unless noted otherwise, every peptide stimulation condition was grown in triplicate wells. PBMC were separated from whole blood using Ficoll-Paque Plus gradient centrifugation and were then either cryopreserved at -140C or used fresh. Overlapping peptide pools spanned the spike proteins of SARS-CoV-2 and the common cold coronaviruses HCoV-NL63, HCoV-OC43 and HCoV-229E. The QIAamp micro DNA kit was used to extract genomic DNA from the cultured CD4+ T cells.

A note on this clone: The clone's antigen remains unknown. The record has no base qualities; no much larger clone is one base away.

The CDR3, from cysteine to phenylalanine, totals 15 residues. Only the CDR3 DNA is retained, 45 bases long and in frame from the first base. V sheds 4 bases and J sheds 0 bases, leaving 10 bases between their ends. CDR1 and CDR2, looked up from the germline V gene (reference sequence), are LGHDT and YNNKEL. Library prep was done by the immunoSEQ multiplex PCR assay. DNA from the cultured and isolated CD4+ T cells underwent TCR beta CDR3 sequencing. From the authors' description of their analysis: Non-productive TCR sequences were discarded, and reads were trimmed to the CDR3 region, with only CDR3s of 7 or more amino acids retained. The MANAFEST web app was used to identify antigen-specific clonotypes by comparing expansion in peptide wells with expansion in reference cultures. To count as positive, a clone had to show expansion at FDR<0.05 compared with the reference and with all other wells, an odds ratio above 5, and a frequency above 0.1% in two replicate wells. Clonotypes significantly expanded in SARS-CoV-2 spike wells and in at least one common cold coronavirus spike condition were defined as cross-reactive. CDR3 similarity was assessed by Levenshtein distance with the stringdist R package, and unrooted trees were built with ape in R 3.6.1. In TCRdb, the immuneACCESS table is reduced to in-frame sequences with V and J assigned. These tables do not hold every clone; where another copy was compared, an unresolved V gene accounts for under half, and the others remain unexplained. V and J calls and clone size are those listed in that table; D and trimming were worked out from the DNA. The sample records about 14,000 clones, just under 75% of which are singletons. The top ten hold around 34% of the sample.

Study-level results and caveats: Among convalescent patients, the spike-reactive repertoire after vaccination was made up mainly of new vaccine-induced clones that were largely distinct from the clones induced by infection. Both infection-induced and vaccine-induced clones contracted markedly at late post-vaccination timepoints, which is consistent with waning T cell responses. Only a small number of convalescent patients were included, and no early post-infection timepoints were available, which limited the study.

The source of this sequence is a human donor who had a prior SARS-CoV-2 infection. Sequenced material: CD4+ T cells from PBMCs cultured with HCoV-NL63 spike peptides, taken after COVID-19 vaccination. The sample's cell subset or site label, decoded: HCoV-NL63 spike overlapping peptide pool stimulation. The rearrangement joined TRBV3-1 (or the pseudogene TRBV3-2) to TRBJ2-1; no D gene call is confident. In nucleotides, the sequence is TGTGCCAGCAGCCGCGACCAGAGCTCCTACAATGAGCAGTTCTTC. Its protein product is CASSRDQSSYNEQFF.